This T cell receptor beta chain was profiled in a study of Graves' ophthalmopathy and Graves' hyperthyroidism. Study-wide points: With a specificity of around 76% and a sensitivity of roughly 71%, the model predicted ophthalmopathy progression.

Amplification of the TCR beta CDR3 regions used RNA transcripts (as template). Second-round multiplex PCR came after a first-round RT-PCR that employed HTBI primers. TCRdb called the multiplex PCR reads again in MiXCR, with one record for every CDR3 protein. Seen here are about 400,000 distinct CDR3 sequences, roughly 14% observed once, and the top ten hold roughly 7%. Other autoimmune disease, uncontrolled infection, pregnancy and lactation led to exclusion. Orbital computed tomography, together with clinical symptoms, serum thyroxine, TRAb and thyroid ultrasound, was used for diagnosis. This CDR3 has 15 residues. Trimming cost V 0 bases and J 1 base, with 9 bases left between them. This clonotype was picked up many times. Its specificity is unknown.

The rearrangement joins TRBV12-3 or TRBV12-4 to TRBJ1-1; a weak D match, TRBD1 (5 bases). Sequencing was done on a sample of peripheral blood. The origin of this receptor is a woman between 18 and 30 years old with stable Graves' hyperthyroidism. CDR3: CASSLAGGWNTEAFF. CDR3 nucleotides: TGTGCCAGCAGTTTAGCGGGGGGGTGGAACACTGAAGCTTTCTTT.